This is a list of T cell receptor beta chains from one sample in a study of shared clonotypes between healthy human individuals. Produced via immunoSEQ multiplex PCR; TCRdb's table is partial and in-frame only. The sample has some 600,000 clones, about 96% seen once. Sequenced input: naive CD8+ T cells sorted from blood. These receptors were taken from a woman in her 30s in good health. Both conserved end residues are trimmed from each CDR3. Fields, in order: V gene, J gene, CDR3 protein.

TRBV9	TRBJ2-7	ASSVEAGEDYEQY
TRBV25-1	TRBJ1-1	ASSEVQEAF
TRBV27	TRBJ2-7	ASSLGPKGEQY
TRBV27	TRBJ2-1	ASSLYGQIEQF
TRBV29-1	TRBJ1-2	SVQLGAYGYT
TRBV25-1	TRBJ1-5	ASSEYNSNQPQH
TRBV28	TRBJ1-1	ASTPDRLNTEAF
TRBV2	TRBJ1-2	ASSEGFGTVANYGYT
TRBV5-1	TRBJ2-7	ASSLGRSYEQY
TRBV28	TRBJ2-7	ASSFLLDNSYEQY
TRBV21-1	TRBJ2-2	ASSKDRGGNTGELF
TRBV9	TRBJ2-3	ASSPGLEGWASTDTQY